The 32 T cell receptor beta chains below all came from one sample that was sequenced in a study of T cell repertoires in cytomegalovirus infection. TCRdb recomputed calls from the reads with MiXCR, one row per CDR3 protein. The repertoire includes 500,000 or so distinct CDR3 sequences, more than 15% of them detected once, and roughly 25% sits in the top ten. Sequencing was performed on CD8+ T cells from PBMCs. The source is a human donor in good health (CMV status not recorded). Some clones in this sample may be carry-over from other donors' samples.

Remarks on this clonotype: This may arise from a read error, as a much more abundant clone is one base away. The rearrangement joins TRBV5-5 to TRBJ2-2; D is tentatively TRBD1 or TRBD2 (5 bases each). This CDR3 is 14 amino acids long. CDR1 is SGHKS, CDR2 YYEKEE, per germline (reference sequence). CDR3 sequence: CASSLAYRPGELVF. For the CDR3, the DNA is TGTGCCAGCAGCTTGGCCTACAGGCCCGGGGAGCTGGTTTTT.

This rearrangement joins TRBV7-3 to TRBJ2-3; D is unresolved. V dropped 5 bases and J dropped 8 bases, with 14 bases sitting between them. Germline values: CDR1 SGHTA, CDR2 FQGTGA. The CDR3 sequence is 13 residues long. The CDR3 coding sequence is TGTGCCAGCAGCCCAGCACAGTACGCTACGCAGTATTTT. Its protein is CASSPAQYATQYF.

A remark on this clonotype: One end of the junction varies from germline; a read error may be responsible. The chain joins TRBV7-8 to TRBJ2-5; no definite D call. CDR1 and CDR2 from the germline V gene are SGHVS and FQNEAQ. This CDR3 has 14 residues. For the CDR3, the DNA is TGTGCAAGCAGCTTAGGGTTGCTGCAAGAGACCCAGTACTTC. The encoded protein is CASSLGLLQETQYF. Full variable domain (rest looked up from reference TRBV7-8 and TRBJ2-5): GAGVSQSPRYKVAKRGQDVALRCDPISGHVSLFWYQQALGQGPEFLTYFQNEAQLDKSGLPSDRFFAERPEGSVSTLKIQRTQQEDSAVYLCASSLGLLQETQYFGPGTRLLVL.

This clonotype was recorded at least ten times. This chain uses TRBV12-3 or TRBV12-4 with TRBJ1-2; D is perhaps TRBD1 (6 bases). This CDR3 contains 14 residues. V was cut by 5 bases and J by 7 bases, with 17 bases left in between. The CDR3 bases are TGTGCCAGCAGTCGACGGACAGATCTGGCTGGCTACACCTTC. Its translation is CASSRRTDLAGYTF.

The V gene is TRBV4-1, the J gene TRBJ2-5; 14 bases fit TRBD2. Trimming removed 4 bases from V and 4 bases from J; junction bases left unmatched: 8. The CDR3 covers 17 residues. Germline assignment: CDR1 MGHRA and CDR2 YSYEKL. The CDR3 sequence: CASSPGLAGAVIETQYF. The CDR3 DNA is TGCGCCAGCAGCCCGGGACTAGCGGGAGCCGTTATAGAGACCCAGTACTTC.

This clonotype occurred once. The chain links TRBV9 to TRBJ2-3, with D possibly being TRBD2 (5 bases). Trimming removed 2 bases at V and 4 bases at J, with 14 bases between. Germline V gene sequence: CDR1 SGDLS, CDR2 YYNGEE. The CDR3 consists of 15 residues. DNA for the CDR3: TGTGCCAGCAGCGTGGGAGACCGAAATCCAGATACGCAGTATTTT. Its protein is CASSVGDRNPDTQYF.

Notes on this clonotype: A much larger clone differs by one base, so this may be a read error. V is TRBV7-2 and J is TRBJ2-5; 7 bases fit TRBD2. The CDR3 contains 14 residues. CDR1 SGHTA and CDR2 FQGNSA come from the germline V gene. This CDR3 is CANSISGAGETQYF. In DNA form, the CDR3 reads TGTGCCAACAGCATCAGCGGGGCCGGTGAGACCCAGTACTTC.

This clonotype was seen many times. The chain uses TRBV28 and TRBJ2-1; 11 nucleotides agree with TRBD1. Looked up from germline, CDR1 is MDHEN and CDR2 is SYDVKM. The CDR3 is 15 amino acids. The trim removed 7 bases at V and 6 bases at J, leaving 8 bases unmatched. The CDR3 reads CASILPGTGGNEQFF. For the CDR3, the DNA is TGTGCCAGCATCCTTCCCGGGACAGGGGGCAATGAGCAGTTCTTC.

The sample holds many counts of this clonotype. The CDR3 loop is CASGDSSSYNEQFF. CDR3 coding DNA: TGTGCTAGTGGAGACAGTAGCTCCTACAATGAGCAGTTCTTC. The J gene is TRBJ2-1, the V gene TRBV12-5, with D perhaps TRBD1 (5 bases). This CDR3 has 14 amino acids. Germline CDR1 is LGHNT and CDR2 is FRNRAP. V lost 6 bases to trimming and J lost 0 bases, with 9 bases between them.

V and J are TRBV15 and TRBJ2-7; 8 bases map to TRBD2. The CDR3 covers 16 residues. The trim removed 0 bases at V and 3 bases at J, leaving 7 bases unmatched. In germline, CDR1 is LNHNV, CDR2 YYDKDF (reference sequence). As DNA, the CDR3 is TGTGCCACCAGCAGAGATACAGCGGGAGCCAGCTACGAGCAGTACTTC. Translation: CATSRDTAGASYEQYF.

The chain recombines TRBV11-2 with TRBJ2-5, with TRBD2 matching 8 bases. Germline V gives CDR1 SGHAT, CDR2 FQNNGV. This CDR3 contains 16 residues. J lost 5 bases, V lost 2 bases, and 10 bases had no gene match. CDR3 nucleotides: TGTGCCAGCAGCTTAAGCGGACTAGCTGAACGGGAGACCCAGTACTTC. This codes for CASSLSGLAERETQYF.

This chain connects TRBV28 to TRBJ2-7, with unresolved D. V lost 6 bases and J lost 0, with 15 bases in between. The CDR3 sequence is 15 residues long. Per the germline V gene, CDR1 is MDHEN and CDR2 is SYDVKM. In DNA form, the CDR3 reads TGTGCCAGCAGAATTGCTTGGGGAAGCTCCTACGAGCAGTACTTC. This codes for CASRIAWGSSYEQYF.

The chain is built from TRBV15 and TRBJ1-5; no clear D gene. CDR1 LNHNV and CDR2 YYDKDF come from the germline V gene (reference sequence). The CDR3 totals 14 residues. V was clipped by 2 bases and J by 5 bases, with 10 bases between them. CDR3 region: CATSRNGEDQPQHF. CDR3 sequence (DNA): TGTGCCACCAGCAGAAATGGGGAGGATCAGCCCCAGCATTTT.

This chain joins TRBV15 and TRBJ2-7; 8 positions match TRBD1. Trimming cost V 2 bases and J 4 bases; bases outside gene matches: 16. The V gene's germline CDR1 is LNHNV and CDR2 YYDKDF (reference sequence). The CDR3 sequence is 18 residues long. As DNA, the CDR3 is TGTGCCACCAGCAGATTGAGATCGACAGGGGAAAATGTATACGAGCAGTACTTC. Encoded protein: CATSRLRSTGENVYEQYF.

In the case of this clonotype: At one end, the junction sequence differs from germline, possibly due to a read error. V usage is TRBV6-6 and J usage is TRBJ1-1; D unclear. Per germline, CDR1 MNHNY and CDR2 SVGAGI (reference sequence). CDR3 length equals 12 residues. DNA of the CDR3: TGTGCCAGCGGGAGCAGTTACACTGAAACTTTCTTT. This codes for CASGSSYTETFF.

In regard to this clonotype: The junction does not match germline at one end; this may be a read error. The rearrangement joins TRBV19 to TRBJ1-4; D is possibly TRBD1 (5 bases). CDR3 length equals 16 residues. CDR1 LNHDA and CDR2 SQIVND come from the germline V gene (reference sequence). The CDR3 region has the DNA TGTGCCAGTAGTAGGGGGACGATCGGAACTAATGAAAAACTGGTTTTT. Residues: CASSRGTIGTNEKLVF.

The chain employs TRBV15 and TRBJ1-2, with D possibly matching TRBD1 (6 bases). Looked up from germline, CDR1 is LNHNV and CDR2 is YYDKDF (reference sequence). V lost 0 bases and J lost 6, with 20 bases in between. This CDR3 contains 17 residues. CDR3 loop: CATSRDEPGRAGDGYTF. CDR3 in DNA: TGTGCCACCAGCAGAGATGAACCGGGCAGGGCAGGGGATGGCTACACCTTC. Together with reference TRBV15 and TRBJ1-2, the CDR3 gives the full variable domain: DAMVIQNPRYQVTQFGKPVTLSCSQTLNHNVMYWYQQKSSQAPKLLFHYYDKDFNNEADTPDNFQSRRPNTSFCFLDIRSPGLGDTAMYLCATSRDEPGRAGDGYTFGSGTRLTVV.

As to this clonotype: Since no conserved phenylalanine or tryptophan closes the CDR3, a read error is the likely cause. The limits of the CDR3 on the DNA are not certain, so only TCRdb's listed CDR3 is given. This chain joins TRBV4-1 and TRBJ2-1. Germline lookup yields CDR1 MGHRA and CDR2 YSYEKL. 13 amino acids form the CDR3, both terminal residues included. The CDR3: CASSQRQRGEQLL.

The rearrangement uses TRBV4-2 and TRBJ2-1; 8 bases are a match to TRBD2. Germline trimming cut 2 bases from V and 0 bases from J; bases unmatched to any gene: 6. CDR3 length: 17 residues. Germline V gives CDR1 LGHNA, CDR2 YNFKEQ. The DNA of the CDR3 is TGTGCCAGCAGCCAAAGCGAGCGGGAGTTCTCCTACAATGAGCAGTTCTTC. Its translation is CASSQSEREFSYNEQFF.

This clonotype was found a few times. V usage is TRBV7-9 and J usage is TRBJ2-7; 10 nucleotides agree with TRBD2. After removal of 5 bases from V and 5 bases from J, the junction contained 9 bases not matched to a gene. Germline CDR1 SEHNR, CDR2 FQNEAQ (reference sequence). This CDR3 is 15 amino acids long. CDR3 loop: CASSPTSSGSDEQYF. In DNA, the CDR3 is TGTGCCAGCAGCCCTACGTCTAGCGGGAGTGACGAGCAGTACTTC. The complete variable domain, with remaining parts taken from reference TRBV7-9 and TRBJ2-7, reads DTGVSQNPRHKITKRGQNVTFRCDPISEHNRLYWYRQTLGQGPEFLTYFQNEAQLEKSRLLSDRFSAERPKGSFSTLEIQRTEQGDSAMYLCASSPTSSGSDEQYFGPGTRLTVT.

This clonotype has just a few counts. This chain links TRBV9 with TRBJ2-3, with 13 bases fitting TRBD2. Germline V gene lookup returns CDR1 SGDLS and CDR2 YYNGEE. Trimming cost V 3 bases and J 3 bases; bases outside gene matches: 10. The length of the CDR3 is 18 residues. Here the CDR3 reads CASSDGLAGEKETDTQYF. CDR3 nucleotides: TGTGCCAGCAGCGACGGACTAGCGGGAGAGAAGGAGACAGATACGCAGTATTTT.

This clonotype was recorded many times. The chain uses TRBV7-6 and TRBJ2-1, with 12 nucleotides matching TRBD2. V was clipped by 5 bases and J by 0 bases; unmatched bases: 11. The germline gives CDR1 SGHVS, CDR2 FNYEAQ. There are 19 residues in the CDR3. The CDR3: CASSPQLAGGTLSYNEQFF. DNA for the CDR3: TGTGCCAGCAGCCCCCAACTAGCGGGAGGTACTCTCTCCTACAATGAGCAGTTCTTC.

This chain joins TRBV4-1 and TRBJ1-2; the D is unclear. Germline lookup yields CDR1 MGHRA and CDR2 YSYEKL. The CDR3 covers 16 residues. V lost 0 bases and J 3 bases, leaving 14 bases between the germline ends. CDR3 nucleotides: TGCGCCAGCAGCCAAGAGGGAAGCCTCTGGGACTATGGCTACACCTTC. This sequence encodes CASSQEGSLWDYGYTF.

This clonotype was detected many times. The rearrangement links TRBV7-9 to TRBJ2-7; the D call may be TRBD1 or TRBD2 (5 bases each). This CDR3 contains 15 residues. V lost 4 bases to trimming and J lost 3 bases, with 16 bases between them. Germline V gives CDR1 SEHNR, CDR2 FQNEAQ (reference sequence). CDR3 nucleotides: TGTGCCAGCAGCTCCCGGGTAGGGGACGTCTACGAGCAGTACTTC. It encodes CASSSRVGDVYEQYF.

The CDR3 region is CASSRLAGGPYYEQYF. The DNA for the CDR3 is TGTGCCAGCAGTCGCCTAGCGGGAGGGCCTTACTACGAGCAGTACTTC. The rearrangement joins TRBV27 to TRBJ2-7, with TRBD2 identical over 12 bases. V was clipped by 5 bases and J by 3 bases; unmatched bases: 8. The germline gives CDR1 MNHEY, CDR2 SMNVEV (reference sequence). The CDR3 sequence is 16 residues long.

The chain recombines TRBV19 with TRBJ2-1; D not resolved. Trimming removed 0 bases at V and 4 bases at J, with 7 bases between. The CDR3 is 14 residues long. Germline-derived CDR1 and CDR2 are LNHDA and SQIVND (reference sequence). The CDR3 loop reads CASSIEEDYNEQFF. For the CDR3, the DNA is TGTGCCAGTAGTATAGAAGAAGATTACAATGAGCAGTTCTTC.

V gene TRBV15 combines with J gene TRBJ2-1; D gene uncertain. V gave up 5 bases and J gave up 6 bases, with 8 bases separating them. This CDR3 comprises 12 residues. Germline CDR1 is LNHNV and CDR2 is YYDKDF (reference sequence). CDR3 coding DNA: TGTGCCACCAGCCAGTACTCCAATGAGCAGTTCTTC. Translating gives CATSQYSNEQFF.

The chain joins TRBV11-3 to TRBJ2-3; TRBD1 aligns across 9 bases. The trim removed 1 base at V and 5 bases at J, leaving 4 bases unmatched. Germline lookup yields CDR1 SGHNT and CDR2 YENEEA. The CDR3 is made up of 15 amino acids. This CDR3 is CASSLGQGVLDTQYF. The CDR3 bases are TGTGCCAGCAGCTTAGGACAGGGGGTTTTAGATACGCAGTATTTT.

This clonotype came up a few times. CDR3 amino acids: CSASSGNSYNEQFF. CDR3 sequence (DNA): TGCAGTGCCTCTAGCGGTAACTCCTACAATGAGCAGTTCTTC. The chain combines TRBV20-1 with TRBJ2-1; 7 nucleotides align to TRBD2. CDR1 DFQATT and CDR2 SNEGSKA come from the germline V gene (reference sequence). V was clipped by 6 bases and J by 0 bases; unmatched bases: 5. CDR3 size: 14 residues.

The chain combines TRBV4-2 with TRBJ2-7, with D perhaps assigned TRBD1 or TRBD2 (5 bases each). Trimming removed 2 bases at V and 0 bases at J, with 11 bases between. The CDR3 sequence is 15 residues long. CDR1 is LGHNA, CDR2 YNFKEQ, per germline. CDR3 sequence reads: CASSQPGDGSYEQYF. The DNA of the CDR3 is TGTGCCAGCAGCCAACCCGGGGACGGCTCCTACGAGCAGTACTTC.

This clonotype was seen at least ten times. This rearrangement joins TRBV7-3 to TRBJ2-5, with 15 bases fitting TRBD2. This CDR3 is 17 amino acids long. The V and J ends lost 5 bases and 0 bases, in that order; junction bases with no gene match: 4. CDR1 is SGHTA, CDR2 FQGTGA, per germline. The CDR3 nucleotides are TGTGCCAGCAGCCCCGGACTAGCGGGGGGGAACCAAGAGACCCAGTACTTC. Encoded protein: CASSPGLAGGNQETQYF.

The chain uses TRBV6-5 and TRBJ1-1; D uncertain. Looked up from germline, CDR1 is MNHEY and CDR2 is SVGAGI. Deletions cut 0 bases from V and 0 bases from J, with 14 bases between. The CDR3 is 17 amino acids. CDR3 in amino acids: CASSYSIIRTLNTEAFF. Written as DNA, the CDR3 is TGTGCCAGCAGTTACTCGATTATACGCACATTGAACACTGAAGCTTTCTTT.